The 8 T cell receptor beta chains presented below share a single source sample, sequenced in a study of blood T cell repertoires in COVID-19. Assay used: immunoSEQ multiplex PCR; TCRdb lists only in-frame clones, some missing. The sample consists of a few hundred thousand clones, approximately 83% of them appearing once. What was sequenced was PBMCs or T cells enriched from blood (not recorded which). The receptors here all came from a middle-aged woman with acute COVID-19.

CDR3 protein: CASSFGGQYSVLNQPQHF. The CDR3 coding sequence is TGTGCCAGCAGTTTCGGTGGACAGTACTCGGTGTTGAATCAGCCCCAGCATTTT. V is TRBV28 and J is TRBJ1-5, with D possibly TRBD1 on 6 matching bases. The V end was cut by 3 bases, the J end by 4 bases, with 22 bases between. The germline V gene encodes CDR1 MDHEN and CDR2 SYDVKM. The CDR3 contains 18 residues. The full variable domain, in which reference TRBV28 and TRBJ1-5 provide the parts outside the CDR3, is DVKVTQSSRYLVKRTGEKVFLECVQDMDHENMFWYRQDPGLGLRLIYFSYDVKMKEKGDIPEGYSVSREKKERFSLILESASTNQTSMYLCASSFGGQYSVLNQPQHFGDGTRLSIL.

The gene calls are TRBV2 and TRBJ1-6, with D perhaps matching TRBD1 (5 bases). The V end lost 6 bases, the J end lost 8 bases, and 11 bases lay between the germline ends. Germline V gene lookup returns CDR1 SNHLY and CDR2 FYNNEI. The CDR3 is 13 amino acids. The CDR3, as DNA: TGTGCCAGCAGCGGCTTCAGGGATTCACCCCTCCACTTT. Amino acid sequence: CASSGFRDSPLHF.

CDR3 region: CASSQESSGGSYGYTF. The CDR3 DNA is TGCGCCAGCAGCCAAGAGTCGTCAGGGGGGTCCTATGGCTACACCTTC. The V gene is TRBV4-3, the J gene TRBJ1-2; 7 bases line up with TRBD1. Trimming at V came to 0 bases and at J to 4 bases, leaving 8 bases not matched to a gene. The CDR3 runs to 16 residues. Germline-derived CDR1 and CDR2 are LGHNA and YSLEER.

This chain uses TRBV13 with TRBJ2-7, with 14 bases fitting TRBD2. The CDR3 is 16 residues long. V shed 2 bases and J 2 bases; nucleotides not matched to a gene: 2. Germline loops: CDR1 PRHDT, CDR2 FYEKMQ (reference sequence). The CDR3 here is CASSLQTSGRAYEQYF. The CDR3 coding sequence is TGTGCCAGCAGCTTACAGACTAGCGGGAGGGCCTACGAGCAGTACTTC.

The chain has TRBV3-1 (or the pseudogene TRBV3-2) and TRBJ1-2; D perhaps matches TRBD1 (6 bases). V gave up 5 bases and J gave up 5 bases, with 15 bases separating them. CDR3 length equals 14 residues. Germline CDR1 and CDR2: LGHDT and YNNKEL (reference sequence). This CDR3 is CASSYGTPSYGYTF. The CDR3 coding sequence is TGTGCCAGCAGCTATGGGACACCTTCTTATGGCTACACCTTC.

The rearrangement uses TRBV19 and TRBJ1-5, with D perhaps TRBD1 (6 bases). Germline lookup yields CDR1 LNHDA and CDR2 SQIVND (reference sequence). Trimming removed 4 bases from V and 6 bases from J, with 10 bases in between. The CDR3 consists of 13 residues. The CDR3 sequence: CASSNTGTQPQHF. CDR3 sequence (DNA): TGTGCCAGTAGTAATACAGGGACTCAGCCCCAGCATTTT. The full variable domain, in which reference TRBV19 and TRBJ1-5 provide the parts outside the CDR3, is DGGITQSPKYLFRKEGQNVTLSCEQNLNHDAMYWYRQDPGQGLRLIYYSQIVNDFQKGDIAEGYSVSREKKESFPLTVTSAQKNPTAFYLCASSNTGTQPQHFGDGTRLSIL.

This clone has only one observation. V and J are TRBV19 and TRBJ2-3; possibly TRBD1 for D (6 bases). The germline V gene encodes CDR1 LNHDA and CDR2 SQIVND (reference sequence). V lost 5 bases and J 2 bases, leaving 11 bases between the germline ends. The CDR3 spans 14 residues. CDR3 residues: CASSLWTDTDTQYF. CDR3 sequence (DNA): TGTGCCAGTAGTCTCTGGACAGACACAGATACGCAGTATTTT.

This sequence joins TRBV5-1 and TRBJ1-4, with D possibly being TRBD1 (6 bases). The CDR3 loop spans 15 amino acids. V was cut by 7 bases and J by 7 bases, with 20 bases left in between. Germline CDR1 and CDR2: SGHRS and YFSETQ. CDR3 protein: CASRPPGHGSEKLFF. The CDR3, as DNA: TGCGCCAGCCGACCTCCGGGACACGGGTCTGAAAAACTGTTTTTT.